These 8 T cell receptor beta chains were sequenced from one sample in a study of control samples from healthy donors and cancer patients (dated by TCRdb to 2018 to 2021). The method was the immunoSEQ multiplex PCR assay. What TCRdb holds here is the immuneACCESS table cut down to in-frame rearrangements. Part of the clones is not present; checked against another copy, under half of the missing clones reflect an unresolved V gene, and the others are unexplained. This sample gives about 180,000 clones in total; approximately 90% of them show up just once. The ten most abundant clones make up 1.3% to 1.5% of the sample. Sequences were obtained from blood. All receptors come from a man aged 25-45 years in good health.

The V gene is TRBV24-1, the J gene TRBJ2-5; 8 bases are shared with TRBD1. Losses at the gene ends were 1 base for V and 5 bases for J; bases not matched to a gene: 8. Germline lookup yields CDR1 KGHDR and CDR2 SFDVKD. This CDR3 contains 16 residues. CDR3 residues: CATSDFVAGGLETQYF. Written as DNA, the CDR3 is TGTGCCACCAGTGATTTTGTAGCAGGGGGCTTGGAGACCCAGTACTTC.

The chain is built from TRBV30 and TRBJ2-7, with 7 bases that match TRBD1. This CDR3 spans 12 amino acids. In germline, CDR1 is GTSNPN, CDR2 SVGIG (reference sequence). The V gene end was trimmed by 6 bases and the J gene end by 2 bases; junction bases not matched to a gene: 4. The CDR3 DNA reads as TGTGCCTGTGACAGGGCGACCTACGAGCAGTACTTC. Translating it yields CACDRATYEQYF.

Note on this clone: The junction differs from germline at one of its ends, possibly a read error. The chain employs TRBV27 and TRBJ1-5; D is unresolved. This CDR3 has 11 residues. Per the germline V gene, CDR1 is MNHEY and CDR2 is SMNVEV (reference sequence). CDR3 in DNA: TGTGCCAGCCCCGACTCCCAGCTCCAGCATTTT. Amino acids: CASPDSQLQHF.

Written as DNA, the CDR3 is TGTGCCAGCAGTTACTTTAGCGGCTCCTACGAGCAGTACTTC. Residues: CASSYFSGSYEQYF. V and J are TRBV6-6 and TRBJ2-7; perhaps TRBD2 as D (6 bases). The V gene's germline CDR1 is MNHNY and CDR2 SVGAGI (reference sequence). The V end lost 1 base, the J end lost 0 bases, and 7 bases lay between the germline ends. This CDR3 spans 14 amino acids.

This chain connects TRBV19 to TRBJ1-1, with TRBD1 identical over 7 bases. The J segment lost 5 bases and the V segment lost 2 bases, leaving 5 bases of the junction unmatched. CDR1 and CDR2 (germline): LNHDA, SQIVND (reference sequence). This CDR3 comprises 14 residues. The DNA for the CDR3 is TGTGCCAGTAGTATATGGAGGGGGCAGACTGAAGCTTTCTTT. Translation gives CASSIWRGQTEAFF.

As for this clone: An end of the junction differs from the germline gene, which may be a read error. The rearrangement joins TRBV3-1 (or the pseudogene TRBV3-2) to TRBJ2-1; D gene uncertain. In germline, CDR1 is LGHDT, CDR2 YNNKEL (reference sequence). This CDR3 region has 12 residues. The CDR3 DNA sequence: TGTGCCAGCAGCCTGGCTTCTGGTTTGCAGCTCTTC. Translation gives CASSLASGLQLF.

The V call is TRBV5-1, the J call TRBJ2-7, with 9 bases fitting TRBD1. Germline CDR1 reads SGHRS; CDR2 reads YFSETQ. V dropped 2 bases and J dropped 6; count of bases not matched to a gene: 3. The CDR3 extends over 13 amino acids. The CDR3 sequence is CASSLQGAVEQYF. CDR3 nucleotide sequence: TGCGCCAGCAGCTTACAGGGGGCCGTCGAGCAGTACTTC.

The V and J genes are TRBV30 and TRBJ2-1, with 9 bases fitting TRBD2. Germline loops: CDR1 GTSNPN, CDR2 SVGIG (reference sequence). There are 15 residues in the CDR3. V lost 1 base to trimming and J lost 8 bases; unmatched junction nucleotides: 9. CDR3 in amino acids: CAWSGGSGRFDEQFF. The CDR3 nucleotides are TGTGCCTGGAGTGGGGGGAGCGGGAGGTTCGATGAGCAGTTCTTC.